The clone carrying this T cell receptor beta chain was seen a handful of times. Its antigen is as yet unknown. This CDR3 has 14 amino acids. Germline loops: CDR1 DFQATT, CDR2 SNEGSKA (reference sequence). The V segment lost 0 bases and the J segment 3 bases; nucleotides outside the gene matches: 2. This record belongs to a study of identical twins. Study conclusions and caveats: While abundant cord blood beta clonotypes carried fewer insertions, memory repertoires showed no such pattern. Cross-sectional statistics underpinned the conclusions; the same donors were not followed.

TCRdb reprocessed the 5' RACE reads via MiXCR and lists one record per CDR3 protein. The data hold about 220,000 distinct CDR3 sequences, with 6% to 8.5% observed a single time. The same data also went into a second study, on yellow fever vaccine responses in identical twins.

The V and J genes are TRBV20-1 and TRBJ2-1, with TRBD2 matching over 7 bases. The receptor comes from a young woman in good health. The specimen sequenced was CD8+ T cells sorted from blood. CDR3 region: CSAREWTSYNEQFF. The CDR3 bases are TGCAGTGCTAGAGAGTGGACTAGCTACAATGAGCAGTTCTTC.